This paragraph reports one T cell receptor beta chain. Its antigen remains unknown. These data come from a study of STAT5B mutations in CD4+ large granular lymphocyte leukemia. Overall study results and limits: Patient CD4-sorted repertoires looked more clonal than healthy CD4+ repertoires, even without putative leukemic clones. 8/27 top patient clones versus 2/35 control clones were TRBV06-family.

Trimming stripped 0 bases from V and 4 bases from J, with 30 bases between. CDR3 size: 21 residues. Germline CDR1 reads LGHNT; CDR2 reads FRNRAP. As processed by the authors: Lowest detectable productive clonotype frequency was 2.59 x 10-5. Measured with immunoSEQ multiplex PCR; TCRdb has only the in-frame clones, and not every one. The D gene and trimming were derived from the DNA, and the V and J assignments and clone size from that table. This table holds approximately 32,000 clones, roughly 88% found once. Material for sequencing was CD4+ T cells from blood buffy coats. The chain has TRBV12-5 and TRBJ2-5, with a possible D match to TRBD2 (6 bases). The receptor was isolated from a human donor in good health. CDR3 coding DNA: TGTGCTAGTGGTTTGGTACTTAGTCCTTTAGGAGGGAGAGGCTGGGGAGAGACCCAGTACTTC. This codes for CASGLVLSPLGGRGWGETQYF.